This TCR beta chain stems from a study of blood T cell repertoires in COVID-19. Study information: Spain, Italy and the United States supplied samples that represented acute and convalescent COVID-19. PBMCs, B-cell-depleted T cells, or T cells provided the cDNA or gDNA that made up the material.

V was shortened by 2 bases and J by 8 bases, with 15 bases between the two germline ends. This CDR3 spans 15 amino acids. CDR1 is ENHRY, CDR2 SYGVKD, per germline. Authors' methods: Researchers report that nucleated cell counts were estimated from reference gene primer amplification. Here immunoSEQ multiplex PCR was the method, and the copy in TCRdb shows in-frame clones only, minus some. That table is the source of V, J and clone size, and D and trimming were worked out from the DNA. This table holds a few hundred thousand clones, 84% found once. This TCR was recovered from a woman aged 35 to 49 who had recovered from COVID-19. The gene calls are TRBV10-3 and TRBJ1-4, with D possibly being TRBD1 (5 bases). The sequencing input was peripheral blood. This CDR3 is CAISETLEDREKLFF. For the CDR3, the DNA is TGTGCCATCAGTGAGACGCTGGAAGACAGAGAAAAACTGTTTTTT.